This entry concerns a single T cell receptor (beta chain). The antigen is unknown. The V gene lost 0 bases and the J gene lost 0 bases, with 14 bases spanning the gap. This CDR3 is 17 amino acids long. The germline V gene has CDR1 SGDLS and CDR2 YYNGEE. CD8 cells classed as naive were CD45RO-negative and positively selected for CCR7, excluding terminally differentiated effector memory CD45RA+ cells. This record comes from a study of shared clonotypes between healthy human individuals. Study summary: Donors consisted of a couple of women and three men between 18 and 49. Per donor, three plates held CD4 naive cells, three held CD4 memory, two held CD8 naive and one held CD8 memory. The study, taken as a whole, reports: Enrolling few donors narrowed the genetic and exposure-history diversity that was represented.

Using immunoSEQ multiplex PCR, the repertoire was profiled, and TCRdb retains in-frame clones only, with some absent. Here the sample spans roughly 600,000 clones, about 98% being singletons. Material for sequencing was naive CD8+ T cells sorted from blood. The TCR comes from a man aged 25-45 years in good health. The rearrangement uses TRBV9 and TRBJ2-3, with D maybe TRBD1 (5 bases). The CDR3 DNA is TGTGCCAGCAGCGTAGCGTATGACAGAACTAGCACAGATACGCAGTATTTT. Residues: CASSVAYDRTSTDTQYF.